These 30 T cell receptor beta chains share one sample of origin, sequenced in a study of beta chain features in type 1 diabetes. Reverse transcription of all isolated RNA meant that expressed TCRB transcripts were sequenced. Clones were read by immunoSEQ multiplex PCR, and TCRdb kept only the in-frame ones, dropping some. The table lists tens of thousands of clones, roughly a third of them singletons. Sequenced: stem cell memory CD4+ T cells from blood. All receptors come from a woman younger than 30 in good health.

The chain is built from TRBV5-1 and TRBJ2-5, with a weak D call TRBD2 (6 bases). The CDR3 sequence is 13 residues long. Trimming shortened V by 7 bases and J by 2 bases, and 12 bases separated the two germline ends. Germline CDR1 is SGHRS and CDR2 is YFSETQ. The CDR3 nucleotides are TGCGCCAGCGGGAGGACGGTACAAGAGACCCAGTACTTC. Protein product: CASGRTVQETQYF.

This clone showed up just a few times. The CDR3 DNA reads TGTGCCAGCAGCGTAGCGGGACAGGGGAGCACAGATACGCAGTATTTT. Protein sequence: CASSVAGQGSTDTQYF. The chain employs TRBV9 and TRBJ2-3; 10 bases agree with TRBD1. CDR1 and CDR2 from the germline V gene are SGDLS and YYNGEE. CDR3 size: 16 residues. Trimming removed 0 bases from V and 0 bases from J; junction bases left unmatched: 1.

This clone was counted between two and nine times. The chain's CDR3 is CASSGQQNTEAFF. CDR3 coding DNA: TGTGCCAGCTCTGGACAACAGAACACTGAAGCTTTCTTT. The gene calls are TRBV6-5 and TRBJ1-1; D might be TRBD1 (5 bases). Looked up from germline, CDR1 is MNHEY and CDR2 is SVGAGI. V lost 8 bases and J lost 1, with 11 bases in between. This CDR3 has 13 amino acids.

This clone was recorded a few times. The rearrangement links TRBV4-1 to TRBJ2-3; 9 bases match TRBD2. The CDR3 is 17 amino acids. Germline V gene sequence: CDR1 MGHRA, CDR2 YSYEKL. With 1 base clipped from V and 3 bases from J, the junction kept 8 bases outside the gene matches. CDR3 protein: CASSQVGGLALTDTQYF. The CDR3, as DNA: TGCGCCAGCAGCCAAGTTGGTGGACTAGCGTTAACAGATACGCAGTATTTT.

The CDR3 reads CASSLADREAFF. The CDR3 DNA reads TGTGCCAGCAGCTTAGCGGACAGGGAAGCTTTCTTT. The J gene is TRBJ1-1, the V gene TRBV7-9; 7 positions agree with TRBD1. The germline gives CDR1 SEHNR, CDR2 FQNEAQ (reference sequence). V shed 0 bases, J shed 8 bases, and the junction held 0 bases outside the gene matches. This CDR3 contains 12 residues.

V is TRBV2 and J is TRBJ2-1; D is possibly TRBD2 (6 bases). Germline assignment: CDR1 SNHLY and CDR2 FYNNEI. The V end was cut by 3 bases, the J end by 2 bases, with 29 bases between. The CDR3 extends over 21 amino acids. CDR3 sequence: CASSETLFLATRKAPYNEQFF. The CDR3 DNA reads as TGTGCCAGCAGTGAGACTCTTTTTCTAGCGACCCGCAAGGCCCCCTACAATGAGCAGTTCTTC.

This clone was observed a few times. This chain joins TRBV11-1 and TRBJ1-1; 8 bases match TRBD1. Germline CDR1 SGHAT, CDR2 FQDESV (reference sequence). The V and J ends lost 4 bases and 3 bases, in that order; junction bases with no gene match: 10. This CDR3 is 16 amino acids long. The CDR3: CASSSGQGRRDTEAFF. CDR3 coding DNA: TGTGCCAGCAGCTCAGGACAGGGCCGCCGGGACACTGAAGCTTTCTTT.

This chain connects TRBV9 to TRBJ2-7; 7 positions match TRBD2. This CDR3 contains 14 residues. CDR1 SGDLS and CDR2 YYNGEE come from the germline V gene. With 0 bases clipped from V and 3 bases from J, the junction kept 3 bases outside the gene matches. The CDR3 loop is CASSVAASGYEQYF. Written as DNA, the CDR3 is TGTGCCAGCAGCGTAGCTGCTAGCGGCTACGAGCAGTACTTC. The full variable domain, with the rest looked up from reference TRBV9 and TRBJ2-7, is DSGVTQTPKHLITATGQRVTLRCSPRSGDLSVYWYQQSLDQGLQFLIQYYNGEERAKGNILERFSAQQFPDLHSELNLSSLELGDSALYFCASSVAASGYEQYFGPGTRLTVT.

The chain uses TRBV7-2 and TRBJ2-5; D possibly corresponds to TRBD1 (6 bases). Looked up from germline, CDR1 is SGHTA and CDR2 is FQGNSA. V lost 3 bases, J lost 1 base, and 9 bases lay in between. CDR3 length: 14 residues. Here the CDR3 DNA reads TGTGCCAGCAGCTTCCAGGGGTTCCAAGAGACCCAGTACTTC. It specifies CASSFQGFQETQYF.

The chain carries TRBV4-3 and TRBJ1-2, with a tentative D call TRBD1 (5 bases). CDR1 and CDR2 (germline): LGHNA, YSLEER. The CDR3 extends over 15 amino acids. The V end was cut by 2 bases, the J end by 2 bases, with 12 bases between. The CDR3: CASSQSDSPNYGYTF. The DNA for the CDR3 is TGCGCCAGCAGCCAATCTGACAGCCCGAACTATGGCTACACCTTC.

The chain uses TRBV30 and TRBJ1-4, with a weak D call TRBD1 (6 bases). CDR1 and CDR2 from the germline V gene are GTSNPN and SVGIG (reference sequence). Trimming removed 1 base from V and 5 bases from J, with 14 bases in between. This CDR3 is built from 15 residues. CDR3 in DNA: TGTGCCTGGAGTGCAAACGGGGGGCGGAATGAAAAACTGTTTTTT. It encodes CAWSANGGRNEKLFF.

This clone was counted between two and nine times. The CDR3 nucleotides are TGTGCCAGCAGGGCACAGCGGCCTAACTATGGCTACACCTTC. Translated, it gives CASRAQRPNYGYTF. The chain recombines TRBV6-5 with TRBJ1-2, with no clear D. The CDR3 is 14 amino acids. Germline V lookup: CDR1 MNHEY, CDR2 SVGAGI. V lost 6 bases, J lost 0 bases, and 11 bases lay in between.

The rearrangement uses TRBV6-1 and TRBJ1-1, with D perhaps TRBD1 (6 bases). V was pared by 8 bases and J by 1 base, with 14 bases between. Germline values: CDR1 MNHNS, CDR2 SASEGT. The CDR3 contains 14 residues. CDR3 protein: CASYRAFSNTEAFF. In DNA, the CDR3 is TGTGCCAGCTACAGGGCATTTTCGAACACTGAAGCTTTCTTT.

This CDR3 is CASSLGQYTGELFF. The CDR3 DNA is TGCGCCAGCAGCTTGGGACAGTACACCGGGGAGCTGTTTTTT. V gene TRBV5-1 combines with J gene TRBJ2-2; tentatively, D is TRBD1 (5 bases). The CDR3 extends over 14 amino acids. Deletions cut 0 bases from V and 3 bases from J, with 6 bases between. The V gene's germline CDR1 is SGHRS and CDR2 YFSETQ.

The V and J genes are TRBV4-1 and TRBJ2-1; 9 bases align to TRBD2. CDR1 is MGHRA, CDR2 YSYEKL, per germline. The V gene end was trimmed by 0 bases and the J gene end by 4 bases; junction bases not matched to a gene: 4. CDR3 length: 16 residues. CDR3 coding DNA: TGCGCCAGCAGCCAAGAGGCGGGGGGGCGTTACAATGAGCAGTTCTTC. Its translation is CASSQEAGGRYNEQFF.

The CDR3 sequence: CASSLQGVVNTGELFF. DNA of the CDR3: TGTGCCAGCAGCTTGCAGGGGGTGGTTAACACCGGGGAGCTGTTTTTT. V gene TRBV7-3 combines with J gene TRBJ2-2, with 7 bases that match TRBD1. The CDR3 is 16 amino acids. Germline CDR1 SGHTA, CDR2 FQGTGA. V lost 3 bases to trimming and J lost 2 bases; unmatched junction nucleotides: 6.

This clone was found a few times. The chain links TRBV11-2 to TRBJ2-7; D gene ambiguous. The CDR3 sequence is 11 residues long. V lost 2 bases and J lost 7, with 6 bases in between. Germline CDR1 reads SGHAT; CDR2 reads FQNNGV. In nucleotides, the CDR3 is TGTGCCAGCAGCTTATCGCAGGAGCAGTACTTC. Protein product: CASSLSQEQYF.

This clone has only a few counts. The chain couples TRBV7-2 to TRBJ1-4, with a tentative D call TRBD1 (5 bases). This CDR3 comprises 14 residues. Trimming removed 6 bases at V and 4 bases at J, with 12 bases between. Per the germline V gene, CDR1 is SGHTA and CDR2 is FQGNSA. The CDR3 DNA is TGTGCCAGCAGTCTTGACAGTCATAATGAAAAACTGTTTTTT. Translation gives CASSLDSHNEKLFF. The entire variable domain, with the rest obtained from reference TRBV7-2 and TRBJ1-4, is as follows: GAGVSQSPSNKVTEKGKDVELRCDPISGHTALYWYRQSLGQGLEFLIYFQGNSAPDKSGLPSDRFSAERTGGSVSTLTIQRTQQEDSAVYLCASSLDSHNEKLFFGSGTQLSVL.

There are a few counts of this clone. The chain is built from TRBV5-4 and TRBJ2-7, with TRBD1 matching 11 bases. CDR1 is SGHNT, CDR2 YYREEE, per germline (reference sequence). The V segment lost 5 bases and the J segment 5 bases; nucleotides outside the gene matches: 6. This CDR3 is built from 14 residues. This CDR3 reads CASRRDRGDNEQYF. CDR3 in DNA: TGTGCCAGCAGGCGGGACAGGGGGGATAACGAGCAGTACTTC.

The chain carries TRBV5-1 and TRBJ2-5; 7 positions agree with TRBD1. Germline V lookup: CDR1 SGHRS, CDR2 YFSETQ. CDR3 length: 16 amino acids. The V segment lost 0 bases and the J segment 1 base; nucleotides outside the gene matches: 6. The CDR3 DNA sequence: TGCGCCAGCAGCTTGGAGGGACAGCCGTTCCAAGAGACCCAGTACTTC. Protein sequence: CASSLEGQPFQETQYF.

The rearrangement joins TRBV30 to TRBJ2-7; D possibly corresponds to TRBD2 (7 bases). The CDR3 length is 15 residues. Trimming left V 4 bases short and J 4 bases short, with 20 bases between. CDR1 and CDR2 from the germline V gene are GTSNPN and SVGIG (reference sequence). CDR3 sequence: CAWNKRGAGGYEQYF. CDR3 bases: TGTGCCTGGAACAAAAGGGGGGCCGGGGGGTACGAGCAGTACTTC.

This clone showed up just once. CDR3 residues: CASSVDPQGADYGYTF. The CDR3 DNA is TGTGCCAGCAGCGTAGATCCCCAGGGGGCGGACTATGGCTACACCTTC. The gene calls are TRBV9 and TRBJ1-2, with 8 bases aligning to TRBD1. The junction had 7 bases not matched to a gene; V was cut back by 0 bases and J by 3 bases. Germline V gene data show CDR1 as SGDLS and CDR2 as YYNGEE. CDR3 length: 16 residues.

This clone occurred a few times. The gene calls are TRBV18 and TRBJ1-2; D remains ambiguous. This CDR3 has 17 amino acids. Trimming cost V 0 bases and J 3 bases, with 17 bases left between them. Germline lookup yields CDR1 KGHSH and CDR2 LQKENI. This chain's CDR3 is CASSPPSRGRLDYGYTF. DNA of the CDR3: TGTGCCAGCTCACCACCGTCCCGGGGTCGGTTAGACTATGGCTACACCTTC.

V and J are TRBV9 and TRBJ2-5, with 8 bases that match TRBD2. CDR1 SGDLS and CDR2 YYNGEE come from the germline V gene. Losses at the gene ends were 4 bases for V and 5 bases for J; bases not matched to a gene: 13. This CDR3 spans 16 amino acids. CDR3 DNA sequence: TGTGCCAGCAGCCCTTATACAGCGGGAGAGCGGGAGACCCAGTACTTC. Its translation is CASSPYTAGERETQYF.

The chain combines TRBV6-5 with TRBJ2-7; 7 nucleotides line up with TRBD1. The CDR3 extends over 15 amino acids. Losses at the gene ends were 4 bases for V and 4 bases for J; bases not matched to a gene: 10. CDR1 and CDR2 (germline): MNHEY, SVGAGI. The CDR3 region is CASSFGDSRMYEQYF. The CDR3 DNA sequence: TGTGCCAGCAGTTTCGGGGACAGCCGCATGTACGAGCAGTACTTC.

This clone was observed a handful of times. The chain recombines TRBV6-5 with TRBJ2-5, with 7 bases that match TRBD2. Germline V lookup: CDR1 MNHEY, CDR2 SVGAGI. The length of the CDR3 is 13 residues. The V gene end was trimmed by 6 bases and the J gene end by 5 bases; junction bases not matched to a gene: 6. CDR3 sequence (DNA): TGTGCCAGCAGATCACTAGCGAGCGAGACCCAGTACTTC. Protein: CASRSLASETQYF.

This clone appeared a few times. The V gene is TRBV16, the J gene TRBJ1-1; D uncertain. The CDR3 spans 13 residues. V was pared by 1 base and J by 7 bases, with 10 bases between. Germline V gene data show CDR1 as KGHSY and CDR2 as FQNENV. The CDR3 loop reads CASSQFVHGEAFF. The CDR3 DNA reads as TGTGCCAGCAGCCAATTTGTTCACGGTGAAGCTTTCTTT.

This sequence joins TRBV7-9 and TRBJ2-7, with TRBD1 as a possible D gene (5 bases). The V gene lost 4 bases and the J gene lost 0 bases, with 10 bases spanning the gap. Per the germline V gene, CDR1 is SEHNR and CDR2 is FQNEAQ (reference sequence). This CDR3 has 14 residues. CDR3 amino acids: CASSSQGSSYEQYF. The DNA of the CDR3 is TGTGCCAGCAGCTCCCAGGGCAGCTCCTACGAGCAGTACTTC.

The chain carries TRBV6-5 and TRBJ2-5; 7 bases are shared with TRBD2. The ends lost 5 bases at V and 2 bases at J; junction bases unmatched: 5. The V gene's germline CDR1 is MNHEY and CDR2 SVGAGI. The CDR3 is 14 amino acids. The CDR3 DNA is TGTGCCAGCAGTCCCTCTAGCGGACAAGAGACCCAGTACTTC. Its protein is CASSPSSGQETQYF.

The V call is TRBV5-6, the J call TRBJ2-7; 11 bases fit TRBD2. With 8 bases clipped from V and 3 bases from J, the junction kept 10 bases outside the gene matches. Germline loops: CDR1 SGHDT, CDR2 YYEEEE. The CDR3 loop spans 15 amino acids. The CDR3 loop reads CASRRGTSGLYEQYF. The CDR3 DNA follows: TGTGCCAGTAGACGTGGGACTAGCGGACTCTACGAGCAGTACTTC.